Given below is one T cell receptor beta chain in context. The antigen remains unidentified. PCR involved 60 Vbeta and 13 Jbeta primers. Clones were read by immunoSEQ multiplex PCR, and TCRdb kept only the in-frame ones, dropping some. Of about 110,000 clones listed, about four fifths were seen once; the top ten hold 20% to 25%. The sample originates from a study of cytomegalovirus exposure and HLA in healthy donors. The study, taken as a whole, reports: Common viral pathogens were later found to be apparently linked to several of the most significant clusters. TCR beta V- and J-gene trimming was later associated with a missense DCLRE1C variant.

Germline CDR1 reads SGHRS; CDR2 reads YFSETQ. The V and J ends lost 2 bases and 7 bases respectively, with 15 bases between them. The CDR3 length is 14 residues. The TCR sequence derives from a man younger than 40 in good health and CMV-seropositive. This rearrangement joins TRBV5-1 to TRBJ2-5, with TRBD2 as a possible D gene (5 bases). Input material: PBMCs. CDR3 region: CASSFGSGERTQYF. The DNA for the CDR3 is TGCGCCAGCAGCTTTGGATCCGGGGAACGGACCCAGTACTTC.